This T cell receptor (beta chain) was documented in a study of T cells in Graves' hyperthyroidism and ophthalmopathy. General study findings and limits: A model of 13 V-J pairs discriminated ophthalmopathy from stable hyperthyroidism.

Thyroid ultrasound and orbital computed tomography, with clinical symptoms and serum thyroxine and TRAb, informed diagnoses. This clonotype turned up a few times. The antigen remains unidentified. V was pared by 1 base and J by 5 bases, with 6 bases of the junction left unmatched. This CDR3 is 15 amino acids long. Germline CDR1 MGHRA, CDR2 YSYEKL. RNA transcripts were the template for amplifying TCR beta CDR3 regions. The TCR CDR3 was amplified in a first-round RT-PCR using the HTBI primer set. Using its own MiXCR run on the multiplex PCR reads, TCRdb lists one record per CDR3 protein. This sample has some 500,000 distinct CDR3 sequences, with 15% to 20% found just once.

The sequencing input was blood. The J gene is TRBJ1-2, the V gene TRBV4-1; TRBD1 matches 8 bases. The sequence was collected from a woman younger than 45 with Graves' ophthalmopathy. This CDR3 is CASSQGQGSPYGYTF. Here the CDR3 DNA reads TGCGCCAGCAGCCAAGGACAGGGGTCCCCATATGGCTACACCTTC.